One and the same sample provided the 4 T cell receptor beta chains below, sequenced in a study of T-cell reconstitution after alpha-beta-depleted transplantation in children. Unique molecular identifiers featured in how the TCRbeta library was prepared. TCRdb used MiXCR to reprocess the PCR reads, holding one entry per CDR3 protein. The table includes about 540,000 distinct CDR3 sequences, about a sixth detected once. The starting material was PBMCs from the stem cell graft donor, obtained from the stem cell graft. All receptors come from a human donor who donated a stem cell graft to a child with acute lymphoblastic leukemia.

V gene TRBV7-9 combines with J gene TRBJ1-2; possibly TRBD1 for D (5 bases). Trimming removed 8 bases from V and 5 bases from J, with 18 bases in between. Per the germline V gene, CDR1 is SEHNR and CDR2 is FQNEAQ (reference sequence). The CDR3 spans 14 residues. The CDR3 DNA follows: TGTGCCAGCCGCTCGGGGGACTTACGATATGGCTACACCTTC. It yields the protein CASRSGDLRYGYTF.

The V call is TRBV11-2, the J call TRBJ2-5; D is unresolved. Trimming left V 1 base short and J 0 bases short, with 9 bases between. Germline CDR1 SGHAT, CDR2 FQNNGV. There are 15 residues in the CDR3. CDR3 loop: CASSLASWYQETQYF. The CDR3 DNA reads as TGTGCCAGCAGCTTAGCCTCCTGGTACCAAGAGACCCAGTACTTC.

This clonotype showed up just a few times. The CDR3 sequence: CASNTLADPDNEQFF. The CDR3 nucleotides are TGTGCCAGCAACACACTAGCGGACCCAGACAATGAGCAGTTCTTC. The V call is TRBV12-3 or TRBV12-4, the J call TRBJ2-1; 8 positions agree with TRBD2. This CDR3 is 15 amino acids long. The V and J ends lost 7 bases and 5 bases, in that order; junction bases with no gene match: 10.

This clonotype has a handful of counts. The chain combines TRBV12-3 or TRBV12-4 with TRBJ2-3; TRBD2 matches 12 bases. After removal of 2 bases from V and 4 bases from J, the junction contained 7 bases not matched to a gene. The CDR3 is 17 residues long. The CDR3 nucleotides read TGTGCCAGCAGTTTATTGCTAGCGGGAGGGCTCGCAGATACGCAGTATTTT. Its protein product is CASSLLLAGGLADTQYF.